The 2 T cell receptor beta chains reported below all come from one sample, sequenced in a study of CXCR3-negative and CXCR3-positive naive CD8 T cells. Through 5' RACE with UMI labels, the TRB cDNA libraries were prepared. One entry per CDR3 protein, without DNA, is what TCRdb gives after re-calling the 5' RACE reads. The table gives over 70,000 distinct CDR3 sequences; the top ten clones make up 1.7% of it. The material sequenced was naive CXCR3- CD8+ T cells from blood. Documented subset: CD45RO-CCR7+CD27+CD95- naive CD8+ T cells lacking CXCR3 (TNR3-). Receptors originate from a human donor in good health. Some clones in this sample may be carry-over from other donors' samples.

CDR3 sequence reads: CSAPNNPEDTEAFF. This rearrangement joins TRBV20-1 to TRBJ1-1. This CDR3 comprises 14 residues. Germline V gene data show CDR1 as DFQATT and CDR2 as SNEGSKA (reference sequence).

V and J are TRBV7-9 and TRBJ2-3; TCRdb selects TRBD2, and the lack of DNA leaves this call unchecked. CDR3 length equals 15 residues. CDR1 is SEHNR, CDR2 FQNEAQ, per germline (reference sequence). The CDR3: CASSLGTSPGDTQYF.